These 9 T cell receptor beta chains originate from one sample sequenced in a study of tissue T cells after allogeneic stem cell transplantation. Clones were sequenced by immunoSEQ multiplex PCR, and TCRdb holds only the in-frame ones, with some missing. The sample holds fewer than 20,000 clones, around 70% seen once. The sample comprised spleen. These TCRs come from a female BALB/c mouse in good health. MHC haplotype of the strain: H2-d.

Details on this clone: Gene names denote mouse genes. The read finishes 1 residue shy of the CDR3 end, and the germline J gene is used to complete it. The chain uses TRBV31 and TRBJ1-4; 11 nucleotides match TRBD1. This CDR3 contains 15 residues. The germline gives CDR1 GKSSPN, CDR2 SITVG. Trimming removed 1 base from V and 4 bases from J; junction bases left unmatched: 2. CDR3 DNA (partial): TGTGCCTGGAGTCAGGACAGGGGGCACAACGAAAGATTATTT. Translated, it gives CAWSQDRGHNERLF. The full-length CDR3 reads as CAWSQDRGHNERLFF.

About this clone: The listed genes are named as in mouse. The read finishes 1 residue shy of the CDR3 end, and the germline J gene is used to complete it. This sequence joins TRBV1 and TRBJ2-1; TRBD1 is a possible D gene (8 bases). V was pared by 0 bases and J by 6 bases, with 12 bases between. CDR1 NSQYPW and CDR2 LRSPGD come from the germline V gene (reference sequence). This CDR3 has 15 residues. The CDR3 reads CTCSAENRGGAEQFF. The CDR3 DNA, read in part, is TGCACCTGCAGTGCAGAAAACAGGGGGGGTGCTGAGCAGTTC.

This clone showed up just a few times. Gene names are mouse gene names. With the read ending 1 residue before the CDR3 end, the germline J gene is used to fill in that end. The chain couples TRBV19 to TRBJ1-4; TRBD1 is a possible D gene (5 bases). This CDR3 has 14 residues. V shed 5 bases and J shed 0 bases, with 8 bases lying between them. From germline, CDR1 is FNHDT and CDR2 SITEND (reference sequence). The chain's CDR3 is CASRRQISNERLFF. The covered CDR3 bases are TGTGCCAGCAGAAGACAGATTTCCAACGAAAGATTATTT.

Turning to this clone: The genes and germline here are from mouse. The read stops 1 residue short of the end of the CDR3; the missing end is completed from the germline J gene. The chain joins TRBV19 to TRBJ2-5; 10 nucleotides match TRBD1. Germline V lookup: CDR1 FNHDT, CDR2 SITEND (reference sequence). The V gene end was trimmed by 5 bases and the J gene end by 6 bases; junction bases not matched to a gene: 6. The CDR3 has 14 amino acids. CDR3 DNA, as far as it was read: TGTGCCAGCAGCACCGGGACAGGGGACGACACCCAGTAC. This translates into CASSTGTGDDTQY. The full CDR3 protein reads CASSTGTGDDTQYF. The whole variable domain, remainder taken from reference TRBV19 and TRBJ2-5, is GGIITQTPKFLIGQEGQKLTLKCQQNFNHDTMYWYRQDSGKGLRLIYYSITENDLQKGDLSEGYDASREKKSSFSLTVTSAQKNEMAVFLCASSTGTGDDTQYFGPGTRLLVL.

Of note for this clone: Gene names refer to mouse genes. The read ends 1 residue shy of where the CDR3 ends; the end is completed using the germline J gene. The chain employs TRBV4 and TRBJ2-1; D unresolved. Trimming removed 3 bases from V and 1 base from J, with 4 bases in between. CDR3 length: 13 residues. Germline values: CDR1 LGHDT, CDR2 YNNKQL (reference sequence). This CDR3 reads CASSYQNYAEQFF. The sequenced part of the CDR3 DNA is TGTGCCAGCAGCTACCAAAACTATGCTGAGCAGTTC.

This clone was seen more than once but under ten times. All gene names here are mouse names. The read finishes 1 residue shy of the CDR3 end, and the germline J gene is used to complete it. The chain recombines TRBV19 with TRBJ2-7, with a possible D match to TRBD1 (6 bases). V shed 5 bases and J shed 0 bases, with 9 bases lying between them. The CDR3 has 13 residues. Germline CDR1 is FNHDT and CDR2 is SITEND (reference sequence). CDR3 protein: CASRDRSSYEQYF. Incomplete CDR3 DNA: TGTGCCAGCAGGGACAGAAGCTCCTATGAACAGTAC.

Comment on this clone: Mouse gene names apply. Read coverage stops 1 residue before the CDR3 terminus; the germline J gene supplies the remainder. The chain joins TRBV13-1 to TRBJ1-1, with TRBD1 matching 10 bases. The J segment lost 8 bases and the V segment lost 6 bases, leaving 4 bases of the junction unmatched. In germline, CDR1 is NSHNY, CDR2 SYGAGN. The CDR3 contains 12 residues. CDR3 bases read: TGTGCCAGCACCGGGACAGGGGAGGAAGTCTTC. It encodes CASTGTGEEVF. In full, the CDR3 is CASTGTGEEVFF.

This clone was observed once. Gene names refer to mouse genes. The CDR3 sequence: CASSPAPSYNSPLYF. Incomplete CDR3 DNA: TGTGCCAGCAGCCCTGCTCCTTCCTATAATTCGCCCCTCTAC. The chain recombines TRBV5 with TRBJ1-6; D not resolved. The read ends 1 residue before the CDR3 terminus; that terminus is restored from the germline J gene. TRBJ1-6 carries the ORF label, with uncertain function. Germline V lookup: CDR1 LGHNA, CDR2 YNLKQL (reference sequence). The CDR3 covers 15 residues. Trimming left V 4 bases short and J 0 bases short, with 7 bases between.

A few counts support this clone. Genes and germline come from the mouse. Read coverage stops 1 residue before the CDR3 terminus; the germline J gene supplies the remainder. The J gene is TRBJ2-7, the V gene TRBV2; D is undetermined. Trimming cost V 4 bases and J 0 bases, with 4 bases left between them. CDR3 length equals 12 residues. Germline CDR1 is LGHNA and CDR2 is YSYQKL. CDR3 residues: CASSRASYEQYF. The sequenced part of the CDR3 DNA is TGTGCCAGCAGCCGAGCCTCCTATGAACAGTAC.